The rows below give T cell receptor beta chains drawn from one sample of a study of T cells expressing NK-cell markers. Each CDR3 protein gets one entry in TCRdb, which reprocessed the 5' RACE reads and gives no DNA. The table counts a few hundred thousand distinct CDR3 sequences; roughly 5.5% lies in the top ten. Sequences were obtained from blood T cells: a sorted CD56 or NKG2C T cell subset, CD4+ or CD8+ T cells, or bulk PBMC T cells (not recorded which). The receptors derive from a man aged 18-69 years in good health. CDR3s include the opening cysteine and the closing phenylalanine or tryptophan.

J | V | CDR3
TRBJ1-1 | TRBV27 | CASSSRVGGDTEAFF
TRBJ2-3 | TRBV4-2 | CASSQGKRDTQYF
TRBJ1-3 | TRBV7-2 | CASSLERLSGNTIYF
TRBJ1-1 | TRBV5-6 | CASSLIPGKAFF
TRBJ2-2 | TRBV18 | CASSPITGELFF
TRBJ1-1 | TRBV6-5 | CASSYSKNTEAFF
TRBJ1-5 | TRBV12-5 | CASGLGWEAQPQHF
TRBJ1-1 | TRBV5-1 | CASSPGRLQNTEAFF
TRBJ1-6 | TRBV7-2 | CASSSHPGVSPLHF
TRBJ2-5 | TRBV11-1 | CASTWGWEETQYF
TRBJ1-1 | TRBV5-1 | CASCPGGTGRNFEAFF
TRBJ2-1 | TRBV6-2/TRBV6-3 | CASSPRSEQFF
TRBJ2-7 | TRBV3-1 | CASSQAGQGTYEQYF
TRBJ2-7 | TRBV28 | CASSQRPSYEQYF
TRBJ2-7 | TRBV11-1 | CASSQTDRGSYEQYF
TRBJ2-3 | TRBV5-1 | CASSLEAGVQTDTQYF
TRBJ2-7 | TRBV5-6 | CASSLKRGSEQYF
TRBJ2-7 | TRBV29-1 | CSAVPTDGTLYEQYF
TRBJ2-1 | TRBV3-1 | CASSQGMVAGGQQFF
TRBJ1-1 | TRBV2 | CASTKDRDLQAFF
TRBJ2-1 | TRBV2 | CASNSPYNEQFF
TRBJ2-2 | TRBV12-3/TRBV12-4 | CASSLSMGWDRANTGELFF
TRBJ2-7 | TRBV20-1 | CSATSAPTDEQYF
TRBJ1-2 | TRBV25-1 | CASSAKRDYGYTF
TRBJ2-3 | TRBV5-1 | CASSLVTGTGADTQYF
TRBJ1-5 | TRBV6-1 | CASSPAPGNQPQHF
TRBJ2-3 | TRBV20-1 | CSAGGNREDTQYF
TRBJ2-1 | TRBV19 | CASRKQGISYNEQFF
TRBJ1-2 | TRBV5-6 | CASSLTETNYGYTF
TRBJ2-7 | TRBV2 | CASRSSGTGVSEQYF
TRBJ1-6 | TRBV23-1 | CASSLNRETLHF
TRBJ1-2 | TRBV12-3/TRBV12-4 | CASRRTGGGDGYTF
TRBJ1-1 | TRBV3-1 | CASSQVPRGQGLRAEAFF
TRBJ2-7 | TRBV27 | CASSRTGTSGYEQYF
TRBJ1-3 | TRBV12-3/TRBV12-4 | CASSFFRNTIYF
TRBJ2-5 | TRBV2 | CASGRDRGSETQYF
TRBJ2-7 | TRBV20-1 | CSARDGVAGGYEQYF
TRBJ1-6 | TRBV27 | CASSTPGTGLNSPLHF
TRBJ1-6 | TRBV11-1 | CASSTVVSRDRGNSPLHF
TRBJ2-3 | TRBV6-1 | CASRSQTGTDTQYF
TRBJ1-6 | TRBV6-1 | CASKRQKRANSPLHF
TRBJ2-5 | TRBV5-1 | CASSLVLTGGQTQYF
TRBJ2-1 | TRBV30 | CAWDVGAKNNEQFF
TRBJ1-2 | TRBV2 | CASSLTGEGYTF
TRBJ2-1 | TRBV4-1 | CASSQRTWAGIEYNEQFF